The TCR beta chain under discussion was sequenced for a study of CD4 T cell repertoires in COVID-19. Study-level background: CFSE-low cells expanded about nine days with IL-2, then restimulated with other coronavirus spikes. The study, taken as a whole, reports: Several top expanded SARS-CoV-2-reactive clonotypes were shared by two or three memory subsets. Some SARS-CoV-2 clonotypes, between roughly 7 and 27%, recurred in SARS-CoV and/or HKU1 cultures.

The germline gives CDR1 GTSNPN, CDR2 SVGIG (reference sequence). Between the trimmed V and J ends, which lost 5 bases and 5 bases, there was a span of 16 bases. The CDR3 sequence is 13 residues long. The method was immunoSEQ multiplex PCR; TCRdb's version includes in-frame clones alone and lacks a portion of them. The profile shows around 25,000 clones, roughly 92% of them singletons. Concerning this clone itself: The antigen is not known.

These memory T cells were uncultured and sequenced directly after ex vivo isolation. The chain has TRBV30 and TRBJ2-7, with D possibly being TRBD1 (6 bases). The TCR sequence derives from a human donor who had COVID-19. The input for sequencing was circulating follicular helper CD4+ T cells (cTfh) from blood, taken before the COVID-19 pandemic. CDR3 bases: TGTGCCTGGGACATACAGGGTGCCAACGAGCAGTACTTC. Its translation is CAWDIQGANEQYF.